The next 10 T cell receptor beta chains were all read from a single sample in a study of blood T cell repertoires in COVID-19. Data came from immunoSEQ multiplex PCR; TCRdb stores just in-frame clones and leaves some out. The profile shows about 120,000 clones, about 89% of them singletons. The sequenced sample was peripheral blood. The origin of the receptors is a woman in her sixties or seventies with acute or convalescent COVID-19.

The chain carries TRBV27 and TRBJ1-1; possibly TRBD1 for D (6 bases). Germline loops: CDR1 MNHEY, CDR2 SMNVEV (reference sequence). Trimming took 4 bases from V and 1 from J, leaving 7 bases between them. This CDR3 is 13 amino acids long. The CDR3 bases are TGTGCCAGCAGTTACAGGGAGAACACTGAAGCTTTCTTT. It specifies CASSYRENTEAFF.

V is TRBV11-2 and J is TRBJ1-1, with D unresolved. Germline CDR1 is SGHAT and CDR2 is FQNNGV. The CDR3 is 14 amino acids. V dropped 0 bases and J dropped 0 bases, with 5 bases sitting between them. The CDR3 DNA reads as TGTGCCAGCAGCTTAGATATCTTGAACACTGAAGCTTTCTTT. This encodes CASSLDILNTEAFF.

This rearrangement joins TRBV9 to TRBJ2-2; D remains unclear. The V gene lost 4 bases and the J gene lost 12 bases, with 13 bases spanning the gap. Germline loops: CDR1 SGDLS, CDR2 YYNGEE. CDR3 length: 12 amino acids. The CDR3 sequence: CASSPRDKQLFF. The CDR3 DNA sequence: TGTGCCAGCAGCCCGCGTGATAAGCAGCTGTTTTTT.

The rearrangement joins TRBV11-2 to TRBJ2-2, with 8 nucleotides matching TRBD1. Germline CDR1 reads SGHAT; CDR2 reads FQNNGV. The CDR3 totals 13 residues. V gave up 11 bases and J gave up 1 base; unmatched junction bases: 3. The CDR3 nucleotides are TGTGCCTTCGGGACAGGGAACACCGGGGAGCTGTTTTTT. Translation gives CAFGTGNTGELFF.

The chain is built from TRBV5-8 and TRBJ2-5, with 7 nucleotides matching TRBD2. CDR3 length: 15 residues. The germline CDR1 and CDR2 sequences are SGHTS and YDEGEE. Germline trimming cut 5 bases from V and 2 bases from J; bases unmatched to any gene: 9. The CDR3 nucleotides are TGTGCCAGCAGTGCTTGGGGGGGTACGCAAGAGACCCAGTACTTC. Protein: CASSAWGGTQETQYF.

This rearrangement joins TRBV24-1 to TRBJ2-5; TRBD1 is a possible D gene (5 bases). Looked up from germline, CDR1 is KGHDR and CDR2 is SFDVKD. Trimming shortened V by 1 base and J by 5 bases, and 13 bases separated the two germline ends. The CDR3 sequence is 15 residues long. The CDR3 is CATSDFRDYGETQYF. The CDR3 bases are TGTGCCACCAGTGATTTCAGGGATTATGGGGAGACCCAGTACTTC.

The V gene is TRBV28, the J gene TRBJ2-7; D is unclear. Trimming left V 5 bases short and J 0 bases short, with 11 bases between. The CDR3 has 14 residues. CDR1 is MDHEN and CDR2 is SYDVKM in the germline V gene. Here the CDR3 reads CASSRPGYSYEQYF. The CDR3 nucleotides are TGTGCCAGCAGTCGCCCAGGATACTCCTACGAGCAGTACTTC. The full variable domain, its missing parts supplied by reference TRBV28 and TRBJ2-7, is DVKVTQSSRYLVKRTGEKVFLECVQDMDHENMFWYRQDPGLGLRLIYFSYDVKMKEKGDIPEGYSVSREKKERFSLILESASTNQTSMYLCASSRPGYSYEQYFGPGTRLTVT.

V is TRBV5-1 and J is TRBJ1-1, with D unclear. The ends were cut back, 6 bases at V and 4 bases at J, with 16 bases in the middle. This CDR3 comprises 14 residues. Looked up from germline, CDR1 is SGHRS and CDR2 is YFSETQ. In nucleotides, the CDR3 is TGCGCCAGCATTGGATCAACGGGGAGCACTGAAGCTTTCTTT. The encoded protein is CASIGSTGSTEAFF.

This chain uses TRBV18 with TRBJ1-6; a possible D gene is TRBD1 (6 bases). The CDR3 consists of 14 residues. V was clipped by 2 bases and J by 9 bases, with 11 bases between them. The germline V gene encodes CDR1 KGHSH and CDR2 LQKENI. Here the CDR3 DNA reads TGTGCCAGCTCACCAGACACAGGGACTTCACCCCTCCACTTT. Residues: CASSPDTGTSPLHF.

This rearrangement joins TRBV30 to TRBJ1-6; 8 bases agree with TRBD1. The CDR3 is made up of 14 amino acids. Germline assignment: CDR1 GTSNPN and CDR2 SVGIG (reference sequence). Germline trimming cut 0 bases from V and 10 bases from J; bases unmatched to any gene: 5. This CDR3 reads CAWSVWTGTSPLHF. CDR3 DNA: TGTGCCTGGAGTGTATGGACAGGGACCTCACCCCTCCACTTT.